This T cell receptor beta chain derives from a study of shared clonotypes between healthy human individuals. Overall study context: Plates per donor: three CD4 naive, three CD4 memory, two CD8 naive, one CD8 memory.

Replicate PCRs run on sorted subsets employed around 200 ng DNA, tens of thousands of T cell genomes. The table came from immunoSEQ multiplex PCR; TCRdb's copy has only in-frame clones and leaves some out. Here the sample spans some 2.4 million clones, 93% being singletons. The CDR3 is 19 amino acids. With 4 bases clipped from V and 0 bases from J, the junction kept 9 bases outside the gene matches. CDR1 is SGHTA, CDR2 FQGNSA, per germline. This chain joins TRBV7-2 and TRBJ2-6; TRBD1 matches at 10 bases. The specimen sequenced was naive CD4+ T cells from PBMCs. Subset of the sample: CD45RA+ positively selected. The receptor was isolated from a man aged 18-30 years in good health. Some clones in this sample may be carry-over from other donors' samples. CDR3 DNA: TGTGCCAGCAGCTCGGTCCGGGACAGGGGATTCTCTGGGGCCAACGTCCTGACTTTC. Translation gives CASSSVRDRGFSGANVLTF.